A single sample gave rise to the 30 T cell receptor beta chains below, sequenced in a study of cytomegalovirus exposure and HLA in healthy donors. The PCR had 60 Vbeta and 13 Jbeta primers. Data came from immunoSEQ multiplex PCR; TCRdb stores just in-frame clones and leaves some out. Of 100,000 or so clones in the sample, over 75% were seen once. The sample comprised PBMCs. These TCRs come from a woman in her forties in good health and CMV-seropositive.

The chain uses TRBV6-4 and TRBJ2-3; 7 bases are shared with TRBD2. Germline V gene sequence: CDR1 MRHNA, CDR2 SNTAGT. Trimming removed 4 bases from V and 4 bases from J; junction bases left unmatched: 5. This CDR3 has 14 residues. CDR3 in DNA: TGTGCCAGCAGTGCAGAGGGGAGGGCAGATACGCAGTATTTT. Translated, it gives CASSAEGRADTQYF.

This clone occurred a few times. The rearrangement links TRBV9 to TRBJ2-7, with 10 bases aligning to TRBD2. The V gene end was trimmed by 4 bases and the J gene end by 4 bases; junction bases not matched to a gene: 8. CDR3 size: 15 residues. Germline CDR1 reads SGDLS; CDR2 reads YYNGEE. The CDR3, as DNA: TGTGCCAGCAGCCTTGGGACTAGCGCCCGGTACGAGCAGTACTTC. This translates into CASSLGTSARYEQYF.

The CDR3 sequence: CASSQERGDYGYTF. Written as DNA, the CDR3 is TGCGCCAGCAGCCAAGAGCGGGGGGACTATGGCTACACCTTC. The chain couples TRBV4-3 to TRBJ1-2; D perhaps matches TRBD1 (5 bases). Between the trimmed V and J ends, which lost 0 bases and 3 bases, there was a span of 8 bases. Germline V gene sequence: CDR1 LGHNA, CDR2 YSLEER. The CDR3 totals 14 residues.

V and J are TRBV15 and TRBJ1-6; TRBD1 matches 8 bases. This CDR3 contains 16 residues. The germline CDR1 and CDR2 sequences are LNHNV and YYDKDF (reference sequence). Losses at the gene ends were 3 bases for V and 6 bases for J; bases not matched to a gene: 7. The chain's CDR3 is CATSREPGQVNSPLHF. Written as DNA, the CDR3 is TGTGCCACCAGCAGGGAACCGGGACAGGTTAATTCACCCCTCCACTTT.

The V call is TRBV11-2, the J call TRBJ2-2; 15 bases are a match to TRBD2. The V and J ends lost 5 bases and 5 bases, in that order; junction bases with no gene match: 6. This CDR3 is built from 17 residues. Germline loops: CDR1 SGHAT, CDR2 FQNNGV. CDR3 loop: CASSPGGLAGGTGELFF. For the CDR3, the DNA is TGTGCCAGCAGCCCCGGCGGACTAGCGGGAGGGACCGGGGAGCTGTTTTTT.

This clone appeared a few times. The CDR3 protein is CASSHVGSWGGYNEQFF. The CDR3, as DNA: TGTGCCAGCAGTCACGTGGGTTCCTGGGGGGGCTACAATGAGCAGTTCTTC. V usage is TRBV5-5 and J usage is TRBJ2-1; TRBD2 agrees at 7 bases. Germline CDR1 is SGHKS and CDR2 is YYEKEE (reference sequence). Trimming removed 5 bases from V and 3 bases from J; junction bases left unmatched: 14. The CDR3 extends over 17 amino acids. Combining the CDR3 with reference TRBV5-5 and TRBJ2-1 gives the whole variable domain DAGVTQSPTHLIKTRGQQVTLRCSPISGHKSVSWYQQVLGQGPQFIFQYYEKEERGRGNFPDRFSARQFPNYSSELNVNALLLGDSALYLCASSHVGSWGGYNEQFFGPGTRLTVL.

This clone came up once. The CDR3 sequence: CASSLNPIGLAGGVNEQFF. CDR3 sequence (DNA): TGTGCCAGCAGCCTAAACCCCATTGGACTAGCGGGAGGAGTAAATGAGCAGTTCTTC. The rearrangement uses TRBV7-2 and TRBJ2-1; TRBD2 matches at 14 bases. Germline CDR1 and CDR2: SGHTA and FQGNSA. The junction had 16 bases not matched to a gene; V was cut back by 5 bases and J by 7 bases. The CDR3 has 19 amino acids. Filled out from reference TRBV7-2 and TRBJ2-1, the complete variable domain reads GAGVSQSPSNKVTEKGKDVELRCDPISGHTALYWYRQSLGQGLEFLIYFQGNSAPDKSGLPSDRFSAERTGGSVSTLTIQRTQQEDSAVYLCASSLNPIGLAGGVNEQFFGPGTRLTVL.

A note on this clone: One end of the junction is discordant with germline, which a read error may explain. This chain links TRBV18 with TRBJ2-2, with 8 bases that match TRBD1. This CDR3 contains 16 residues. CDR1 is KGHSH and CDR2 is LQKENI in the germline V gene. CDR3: CASSPPTGGNTEELFF. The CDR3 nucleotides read TGTGCCAGCTCACCTCCAACAGGGGGGAACACCGAGGAGCTGTTTTTT.

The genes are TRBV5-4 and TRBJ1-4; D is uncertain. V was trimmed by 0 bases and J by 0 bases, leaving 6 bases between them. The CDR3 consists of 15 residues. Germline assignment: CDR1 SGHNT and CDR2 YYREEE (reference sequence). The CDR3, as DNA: TGTGCCAGCAGCTTGGAAGGAGCAACTAATGAAAAACTGTTTTTT. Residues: CASSLEGATNEKLFF.

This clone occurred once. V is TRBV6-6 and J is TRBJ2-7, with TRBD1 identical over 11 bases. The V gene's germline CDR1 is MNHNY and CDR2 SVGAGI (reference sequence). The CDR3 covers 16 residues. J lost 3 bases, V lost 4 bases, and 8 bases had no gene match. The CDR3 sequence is CASSLFWGQGDYEQYF. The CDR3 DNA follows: TGTGCCAGCAGTTTATTTTGGGGACAGGGGGACTACGAGCAGTACTTC.

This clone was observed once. The DNA of the CDR3 is TGTGCCAGCAGCTCACGGGACGGGAGCGCCTACGAGCAGTACTTC. Residues: CASSSRDGSAYEQYF. The gene calls are TRBV7-8 and TRBJ2-7, with D possibly TRBD2 on 6 matching bases. This CDR3 comprises 15 residues. V dropped 4 bases and J dropped 2 bases, with 15 bases sitting between them. CDR1 and CDR2 from the germline V gene are SGHVS and FQNEAQ. Supplemented by reference TRBV7-8 and TRBJ2-7, the full variable domain reads GAGVSQSPRYKVAKRGQDVALRCDPISGHVSLFWYQQALGQGPEFLTYFQNEAQLDKSGLPSDRFFAERPEGSVSTLKIQRTQQEDSAVYLCASSSRDGSAYEQYFGPGTRLTVT.

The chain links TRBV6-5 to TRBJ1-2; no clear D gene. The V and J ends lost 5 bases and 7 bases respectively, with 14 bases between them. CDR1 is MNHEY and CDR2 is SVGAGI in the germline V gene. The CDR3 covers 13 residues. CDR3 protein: CASSPTGGVGYTF. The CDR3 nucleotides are TGTGCCAGCAGTCCGACCGGTGGAGTTGGCTACACCTTC.

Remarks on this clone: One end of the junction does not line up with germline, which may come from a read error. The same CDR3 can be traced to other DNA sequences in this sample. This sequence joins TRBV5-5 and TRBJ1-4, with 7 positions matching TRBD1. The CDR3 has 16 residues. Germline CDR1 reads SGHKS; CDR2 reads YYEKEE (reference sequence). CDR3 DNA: TGTGCCAGCAGCTTGGCCCCGGACAGGTCTAATGAAAAGCTGTTTTTT. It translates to CASSLAPDRSNEKLFF.

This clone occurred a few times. The DNA of the CDR3 is TGCGCCAGCAGCCGTAGCGGGAGAGGGCAGACCCAGTACTTC. Protein: CASSRSGRGQTQYF. V gene TRBV4-1 combines with J gene TRBJ2-5; 9 bases line up with TRBD2. The CDR3 totals 14 residues. Unmatched junction bases numbered 6, after V lost 4 bases and J lost 6 bases. The germline CDR1 and CDR2 sequences are MGHRA and YSYEKL.

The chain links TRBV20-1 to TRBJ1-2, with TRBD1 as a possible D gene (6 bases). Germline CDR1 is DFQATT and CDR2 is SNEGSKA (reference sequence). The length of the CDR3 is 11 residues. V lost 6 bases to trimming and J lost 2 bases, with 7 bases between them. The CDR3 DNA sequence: TGCAGTGCCGGGACAAACTATGGCTACACCTTC. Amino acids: CSAGTNYGYTF.

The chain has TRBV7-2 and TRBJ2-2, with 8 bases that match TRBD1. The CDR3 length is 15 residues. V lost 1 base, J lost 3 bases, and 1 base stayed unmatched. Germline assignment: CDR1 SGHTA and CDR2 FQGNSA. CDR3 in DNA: TGTGCCAGCAGCTTAGACAGGGGGGACACCGGGGAGCTGTTTTTT. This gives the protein CASSLDRGDTGELFF. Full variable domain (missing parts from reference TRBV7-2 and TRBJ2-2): GAGVSQSPSNKVTEKGKDVELRCDPISGHTALYWYRQSLGQGLEFLIYFQGNSAPDKSGLPSDRFSAERTGGSVSTLTIQRTQQEDSAVYLCASSLDRGDTGELFFGEGSRLTVL.

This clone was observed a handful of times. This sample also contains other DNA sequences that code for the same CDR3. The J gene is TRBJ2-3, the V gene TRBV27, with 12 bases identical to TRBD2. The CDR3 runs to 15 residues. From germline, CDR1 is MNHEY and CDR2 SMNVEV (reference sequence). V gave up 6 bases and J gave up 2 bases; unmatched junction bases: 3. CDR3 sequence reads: CASSWTSGITDTQYF. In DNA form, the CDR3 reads TGTGCCAGCAGCTGGACTAGCGGGATCACAGATACGCAGTATTTT.

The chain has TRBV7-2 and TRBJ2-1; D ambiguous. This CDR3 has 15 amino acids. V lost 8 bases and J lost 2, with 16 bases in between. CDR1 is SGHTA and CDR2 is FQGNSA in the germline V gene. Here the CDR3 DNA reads TGTGCCAGCTCCACTTTTCATACGACCTACAATGAGCAGTTCTTC. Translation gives CASSTFHTTYNEQFF.

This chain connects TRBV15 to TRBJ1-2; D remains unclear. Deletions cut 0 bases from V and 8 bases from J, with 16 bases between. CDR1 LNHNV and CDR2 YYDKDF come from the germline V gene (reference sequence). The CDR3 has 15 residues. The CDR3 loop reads CATSRDLGLGGGYTF. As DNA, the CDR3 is TGTGCCACCAGCAGAGATTTGGGCCTCGGTGGGGGCTACACCTTC.

The CDR3 protein is CASSLGAYEQYF. The CDR3, as DNA: TGCGCCAGCAGCCTGGGAGCCTACGAGCAGTACTTC. This sequence joins TRBV5-1 and TRBJ2-7; possible D gene TRBD2, 5 bases. The germline V gene has CDR1 SGHRS and CDR2 YFSETQ. Trimming removed 4 bases from V and 2 bases from J, with 7 bases in between. This CDR3 has 12 residues.

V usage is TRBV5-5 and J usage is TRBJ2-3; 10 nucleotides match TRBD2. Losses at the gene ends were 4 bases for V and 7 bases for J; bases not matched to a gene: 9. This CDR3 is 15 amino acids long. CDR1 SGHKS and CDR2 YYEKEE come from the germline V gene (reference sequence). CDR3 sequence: CASSAGSSGRHTQYF. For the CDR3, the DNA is TGTGCCAGCAGCGCAGGTTCTAGCGGGAGACATACGCAGTATTTT.

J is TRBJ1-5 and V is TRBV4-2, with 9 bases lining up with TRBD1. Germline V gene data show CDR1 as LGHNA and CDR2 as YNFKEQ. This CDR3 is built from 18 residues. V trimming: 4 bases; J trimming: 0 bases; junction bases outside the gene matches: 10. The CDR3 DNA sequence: TGTGCCAGCAGCCTAGGGACAGGGTATCAGAATAGCAATCAGCCCCAGCATTTT. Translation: CASSLGTGYQNSNQPQHF.

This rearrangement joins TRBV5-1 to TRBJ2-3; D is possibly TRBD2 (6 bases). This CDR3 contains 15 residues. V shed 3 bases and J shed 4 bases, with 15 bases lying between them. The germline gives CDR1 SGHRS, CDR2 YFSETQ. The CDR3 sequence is CASSSPGVSADTQYF. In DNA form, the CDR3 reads TGCGCCAGCAGCTCCCCGGGAGTCAGCGCAGATACGCAGTATTTT.

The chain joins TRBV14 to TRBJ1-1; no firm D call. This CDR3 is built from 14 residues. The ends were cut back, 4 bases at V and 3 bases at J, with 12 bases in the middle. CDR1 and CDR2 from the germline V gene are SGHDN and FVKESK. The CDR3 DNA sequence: TGTGCCAGCAGCCCCTTTCGGGTGCACACTGAAGCTTTCTTT. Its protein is CASSPFRVHTEAFF.

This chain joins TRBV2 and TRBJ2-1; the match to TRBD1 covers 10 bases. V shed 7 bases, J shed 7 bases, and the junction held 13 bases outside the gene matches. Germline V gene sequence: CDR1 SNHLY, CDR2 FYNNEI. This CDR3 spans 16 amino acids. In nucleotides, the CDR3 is TGTGCCAGCACCCTACCGACAGGGGGCCCCCTAAATGAGCAGTTCTTC. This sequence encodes CASTLPTGGPLNEQFF. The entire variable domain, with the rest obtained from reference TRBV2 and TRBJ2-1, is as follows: EPEVTQTPSHQVTQMGQEVILRCVPISNHLYFYWYRQILGQKVEFLVSFYNNEISEKSEIFDDQFSVERPDGSNFTLKIRSTKLEDSAMYFCASTLPTGGPLNEQFFGPGTRLTVL.

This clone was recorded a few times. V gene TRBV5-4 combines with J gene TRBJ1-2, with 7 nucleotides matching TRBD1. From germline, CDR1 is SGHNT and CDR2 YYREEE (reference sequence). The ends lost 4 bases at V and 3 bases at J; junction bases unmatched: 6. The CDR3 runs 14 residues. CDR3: CASSLPGQYYGYTF. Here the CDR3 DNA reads TGTGCCAGCAGCCTACCGGGACAGTACTATGGCTACACCTTC.

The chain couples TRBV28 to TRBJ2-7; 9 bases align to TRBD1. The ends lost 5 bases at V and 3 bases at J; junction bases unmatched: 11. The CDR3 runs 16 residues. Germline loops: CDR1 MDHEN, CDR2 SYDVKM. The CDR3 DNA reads TGTGCCAGCAGTCCACGTAAGGGGGACAGGGACTACGAGCAGTACTTC. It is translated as CASSPRKGDRDYEQYF. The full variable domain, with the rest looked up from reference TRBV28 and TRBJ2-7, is DVKVTQSSRYLVKRTGEKVFLECVQDMDHENMFWYRQDPGLGLRLIYFSYDVKMKEKGDIPEGYSVSREKKERFSLILESASTNQTSMYLCASSPRKGDRDYEQYFGPGTRLTVT.

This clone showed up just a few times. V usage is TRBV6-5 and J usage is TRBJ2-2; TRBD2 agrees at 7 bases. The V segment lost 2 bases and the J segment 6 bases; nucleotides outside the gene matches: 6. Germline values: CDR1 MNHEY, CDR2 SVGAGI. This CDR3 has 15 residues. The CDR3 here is CASSYREDGSGELFF. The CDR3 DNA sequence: TGTGCCAGCAGTTACCGGGAGGATGGGTCCGGGGAGCTGTTTTTT.

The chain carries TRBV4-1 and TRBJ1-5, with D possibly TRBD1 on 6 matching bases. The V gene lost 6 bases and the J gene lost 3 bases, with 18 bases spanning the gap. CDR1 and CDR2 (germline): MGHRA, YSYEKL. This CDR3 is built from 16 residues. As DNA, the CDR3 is TGCGCCAGCAGTCCGAGACCCTACAGGGACAATCAGCCCCAGCATTTT. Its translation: CASSPRPYRDNQPQHF.

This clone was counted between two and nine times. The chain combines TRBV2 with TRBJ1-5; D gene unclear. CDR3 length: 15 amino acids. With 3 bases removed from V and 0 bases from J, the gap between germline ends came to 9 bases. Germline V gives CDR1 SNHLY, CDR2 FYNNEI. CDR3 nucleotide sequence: TGTGCCAGCAGTGATCCGGTAAATAGCAATCAGCCCCAGCATTTT. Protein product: CASSDPVNSNQPQHF.